The present T cell receptor (beta chain) was sequenced within a study of CD8+CD57+ T cells in acquired aplastic anemia. Study at large: Roughly 3.1 ug was the average amount of DNA from sorted CD4+ and CD8+ cells. Study-level results: No significant difference in CD8+ Simpson's diversity was found between patients and controls. Sharing between patients and controls was observed for some 27 CD8+ CDR3 sequences.

For CDR3 and TCR beta VDJ profiling, genomic DNA was the template used. MiXCR was run by TCRdb on the reads, yielding one entry per CDR3 protein. The sample includes under 350,000 distinct CDR3 sequences, about 50% of them seen just once. This clonotype was detected ten times or more. What it recognizes is unknown. Trimming shortened V by 5 bases and J by 3 bases, and 18 bases separated the two germline ends. Germline lookup yields CDR1 SGHDT and CDR2 YYEEEE. The CDR3 runs to 15 residues. Patients chosen for sequencing had CD8+CD57+ cells that had expanded, as shown by flow cytometry. The receptor was derived from a human donor with aplastic anemia. This chain connects TRBV5-6 to TRBJ2-7; D is possibly TRBD1 (6 bases). The sequencing sample was made of sorted CD4+, CD8+, or CD8+CD57+ T cells (not recorded which) from PBMCs. As DNA, the CDR3 is TGTGCCAGCAGTTCTCAAAACAGGGATCTCTACGAGCAGTACTTC. It translates to CASSSQNRDLYEQYF.